A selection of T cell receptor beta chains follows, all from one sample in a study of OX40 agonist ivuxolimab in advanced cancers. Measured with immunoSEQ multiplex PCR; TCRdb has only the in-frame clones, and not every one. Of tens of thousands of clones listed, roughly 90% are singletons. The sequences come from CD4+ or CD8+ T cells sorted from blood, collected in a trial of the OX40 agonist ivuxolimab. The receptor set was obtained from an adult with an advanced solid tumor such as melanoma, head and neck, liver or kidney cancer. The conserved cysteine and the conserved F or W are not part of the CDR3 here. D genes are given only for firm matches.

>NA|TRBV2
ASSDSSFFTLSSGNTIY
>NA|TRBV19
ASSRQVGNTEAF
>NA|TRBV15
ATSRDLGRPYEQY
>TRBD1|TRBV6-5
ASRPGQGGKKLF
>NA|TRBV5-1
ASSSGGPDTQY
>NA|TRBV5-1
ASSIGETQY
>NA|TRBV5-4
ASSFPGTADTQY
>NA|TRBV7-2
ATLGQSSYEQY
>NA|TRBV11-3
ASSLGVGQKMNTEAF
>TRBD2|TRBV7-2
ASSLAFLAGPWGDTQY
>NA|TRBV7-9
ASSTSSEDYEQY
>TRBD2|TRBV7-3
ASSSDLTSGTSTDTQY
>TRBD1|TRBV7-9
AGQGASTGELF
>NA|TRBV18
ASSLTEEQY
>TRBD2|TRBV7-2
ASSSGLAGETQY
>NA|TRBV18
ASSPSRAGANVLT
>NA|TRBV7-2
ASSLGPGGGNIQY
>TRBD2|TRBV19
ASSTRTSGRQQY
>NA|TRBV6-1
ASSMGRPGNQPQH
>TRBD2|TRBV6-6
ASSRGLAGGNEQF
>NA|TRBV6-4
ASSDPTGHTEAF